This T cell receptor beta chain was obtained from a study of Ad26.COV2.S vaccination and SARS-CoV-2 variants. Study-level information: By the intramuscular route, Ad26.COV2.S was given once, or twice 56 days apart.

Study observations and caveats: Across vaccine and placebo recipients, the breadth of non-spike TCRs was similar. Using TCR breadth and depth analyses may have led to underestimated total T cell responses.

The protocol was immunoSEQ multiplex PCR, while the TCRdb copy is restricted to in-frame clones and leaves out a portion. In the table there are roughly 680,000 clones, about 90% of which are singletons. In regard to this clone: The antigen remains undetermined.

This CDR3 region has 17 residues. V shed 5 bases, J shed 1 base, and the junction held 10 bases outside the gene matches. Germline V gene sequence: CDR1 ENHRY, CDR2 SYGVKD. Described treatment: 15 to 20 received Ad26.COV2.S at low or high dose, single or two shots; a few received placebo; per-sample allocation not given. It was on day 63 after the first vaccine or placebo injection that samples were taken. Expression of Wuhan-strain SARS-CoV-2 spike came from the Ad26 vector that formed the vaccine. The sample in question was peripheral blood, obtained in a trial of Ad26.COV2.S vaccine versus placebo. This clonotype was sampled from a person between 18 and 59 years old who received the Ad26.COV2.S COVID-19 vaccine or a placebo. This rearrangement joins TRBV10-3 to TRBJ2-3, with 9 bases aligning to TRBD2. The CDR3 loop is CAISLAGSLAGTDTQYF. The DNA of the CDR3 is TGTGCCATCAGTCTAGCGGGGTCTCTAGCGGGCACAGATACGCAGTATTTT.